What follows are 12 T cell receptor beta chains derived from one specimen sequenced in a study of blood T cell repertoires in COVID-19. Clones were sequenced by immunoSEQ multiplex PCR, and TCRdb holds only the in-frame ones, with some missing. The table has more than 450,000 clones, approximately 90% seen once. Specimen: PBMCs or T cells enriched from blood (not recorded which). The receptors originated from a woman between 18 and 29 years old who had recovered from COVID-19.

The rearrangement links TRBV5-4 to TRBJ2-3; possible D gene TRBD1, 6 bases. V lost 3 bases and J 2 bases, leaving 16 bases between the germline ends. The CDR3 spans 16 residues. CDR1 and CDR2 (germline): SGHNT, YYREEE (reference sequence). The CDR3 bases are TGTGCCAGCAGCTGGGATGACAGGACCCTCACAGATACGCAGTATTTT. It encodes CASSWDDRTLTDTQYF.

The rearrangement uses TRBV5-4 and TRBJ1-2, with 7 bases matching TRBD1. The CDR3 totals 15 residues. V lost 1 base, J lost 4 bases, and 7 bases stayed unmatched. Germline lookup yields CDR1 SGHNT and CDR2 YYREEE (reference sequence). In DNA, the CDR3 is TGTGCCAGCAGCTTGTCCGACAGGGAGCGCTATGGCTACACCTTC. It specifies CASSLSDRERYGYTF.

The rearrangement joins TRBV7-3 to TRBJ2-1; 8 bases are a match to TRBD2. The CDR3 runs 16 residues. CDR1 is SGHTA and CDR2 is FQGTGA in the germline V gene. V was pared by 0 bases and J by 7 bases, with 8 bases of the junction left unmatched. The CDR3 loop reads CASSLTRTSGGNEQFF. CDR3 DNA: TGTGCCAGCAGCTTAACTCGTACTAGCGGAGGAAATGAGCAGTTCTTC. Using reference TRBV7-3 and TRBJ2-1 for the parts outside the CDR3, the full variable domain is GAGVSQTPSNKVTEKGKYVELRCDPISGHTALYWYRQSLGQGPEFLIYFQGTGAADDSGLPNDRFFAVRPEGSVSTLKIQRTERGDSAVYLCASSLTRTSGGNEQFFGPGTRLTVL.

The chain combines TRBV16 with TRBJ2-3, with D perhaps TRBD2 (5 bases). CDR3 length: 14 residues. V was shortened by 2 bases and J by 6 bases, with 12 bases between the two germline ends. The germline V gene encodes CDR1 KGHSY and CDR2 FQNENV. The CDR3 DNA reads TGTGCCAGCAGCCAAAGTCGGGATGGGGATACGCAGTATTTT. As protein: CASSQSRDGDTQYF.

V and J are TRBV12-3 or TRBV12-4 and TRBJ2-2; no reliable D call. V gave up 3 bases and J gave up 6 bases, with 5 bases separating them. This CDR3 region has 12 residues. The CDR3 reads CASSFYSGELFF. The CDR3 DNA reads as TGTGCCAGCAGTTTTTATTCCGGGGAGCTGTTTTTT.

The chain is built from TRBV11-2 and TRBJ1-2, with D hard to call. V was clipped by 5 bases and J by 5 bases, with 6 bases between them. The CDR3 extends over 11 amino acids. CDR1 and CDR2 from the germline V gene are SGHAT and FQNNGV. CDR3 in amino acids: CASSNTYGYTF. In nucleotides, the CDR3 is TGTGCCAGCAGCAACACGTATGGCTACACCTTC.

The chain is built from TRBV28 and TRBJ2-7; TRBD2 is a possible D gene (6 bases). V was clipped by 3 bases and J by 3 bases, with 27 bases between them. Germline V gene sequence: CDR1 MDHEN, CDR2 SYDVKM. The CDR3 length is 19 residues. The CDR3 nucleotides read TGTGCCAGCAGTTTTTTCTGGGTTTATGGGCGGGGATACGTCTACGAGCAGTACTTC. Translating gives CASSFFWVYGRGYVYEQYF. Full variable domain (rest looked up from reference TRBV28 and TRBJ2-7): DVKVTQSSRYLVKRTGEKVFLECVQDMDHENMFWYRQDPGLGLRLIYFSYDVKMKEKGDIPEGYSVSREKKERFSLILESASTNQTSMYLCASSFFWVYGRGYVYEQYFGPGTRLTVT.

The CDR3 loop reads CASSPGRGLLAKNIQYF. In DNA form, the CDR3 reads TGTGCCAGCAGCCCGGGCAGGGGATTACTAGCCAAAAACATTCAGTACTTC. V usage is TRBV7-2 and J usage is TRBJ2-4, with a possible D match to TRBD1 (6 bases). Trimming shortened V by 5 bases and J by 0 bases, and 17 bases separated the two germline ends. This CDR3 spans 17 amino acids. Germline V lookup: CDR1 SGHTA, CDR2 FQGNSA.

The chain employs TRBV7-3 and TRBJ1-2; weak D call: TRBD1 (5 bases). There are 14 residues in the CDR3. V shed 5 bases and J shed 7 bases, with 17 bases lying between them. Germline CDR1 reads SGHTA; CDR2 reads FQGTGA. The CDR3 DNA reads TGTGCCAGCAGCCCGGGACTTTCCTTCGGTGGCTACACCTTC. Translating gives CASSPGLSFGGYTF.

About this clone: A read error may produce the germline difference seen at one junction end. CDR3 nucleotides: TGTGCCTTGAGTACAGGGAAGCCTGAAGCTTTCTTT. Translation: CALSTGKPEAFF. The chain combines TRBV30 with TRBJ1-1, with D maybe TRBD1 (6 bases). The CDR3 sequence is 12 residues long. The V gene's germline CDR1 is GTSNPN and CDR2 SVGIG (reference sequence).

This chain connects TRBV7-6 to TRBJ1-6, with TRBD1 matching 7 bases. The CDR3 is made up of 13 amino acids. Germline V gene sequence: CDR1 SGHVS, CDR2 FNYEAQ. J lost 10 bases, V lost 5 bases, and 5 bases had no gene match. The CDR3 sequence is CASSAYRGSPLHF. In DNA form, the CDR3 reads TGTGCCAGCAGCGCGTACAGGGGATCACCCCTCCACTTT. The full variable domain, its missing parts supplied by reference TRBV7-6 and TRBJ1-6, is GAGVSQSPRYKVTKRGQDVALRCDPISGHVSLYWYRQALGQGPEFLTYFNYEAQQDKSGLPNDRFSAERPEGSISTLTIQRTEQRDSAMYRCASSAYRGSPLHFGNGTRLTVT.

The chain employs TRBV30 and TRBJ1-4, with D perhaps TRBD1 (6 bases). V lost 3 bases and J 8 bases, leaving 19 bases between the germline ends. Per the germline V gene, CDR1 is GTSNPN and CDR2 is SVGIG (reference sequence). CDR3 length: 15 residues. The CDR3 DNA sequence: TGTGCCTGGAGCCCAATAGACGGGGGGGGCGAAAAACTGTTTTTT. Encoded protein: CAWSPIDGGGEKLFF. The variable domain in full, with the rest retrieved from reference TRBV30 and TRBJ1-4, is SQTIHQWPATLVQPVGSPLSLECTVEGTSNPNLYWYRQAAGRGLQLLFYSVGIGQISSEVPQNLSASRPQDRQFILSSKKLLLSDSGFYLCAWSPIDGGGEKLFFGSGTQLSVL.